These T cell receptor beta chains were read from a single sample in a study of blood T cell repertoires in COVID-19. The table came from immunoSEQ multiplex PCR; TCRdb's copy has only in-frame clones and leaves some out. The data hold 90,000 to 95,000 clones, with more than 75% observed a single time. The sequencing sample was made of peripheral blood. All receptors derive from a woman of 80 years or more with active COVID-19. Both conserved end residues are part of each CDR3. A D gene is named only where the DNA matches it firmly. Clone size is stated in some rows and not others, as once, few, many or a class when expanded.

>TRBV7-3|-|-|TRBJ2-2
TGTGCCAGCAGCCCCCAGGGTACCGGGGAGCTGTTTTTT
CASSPQGTGELFF
>TRBV11-3|-|-|TRBJ2-3
TGTGCCAGCAGCTTAGATGGCAGCACAGATACGCAGTATTTT
CASSLDGSTDTQYF
>TRBV4-3|-|TRBD2|TRBJ2-1
TGCGCCAGCAGCCAAGGTCCCCTAGCGGTCCTCTACAATGAGCAGTTCTTC
CASSQGPLAVLYNEQFF
>TRBV5-1|-|TRBD1|TRBJ1-5
TGCGCCAGCAGCTTACAGGGGGACAATCAGCCCCAGCATTTT
CASSLQGDNQPQHF
>TRBV10-3|-|-|TRBJ1-6
TGTGCCATCAGCCTCGGAGCTAGCTCCTATAATTCACCCCTCCACTTT
CAISLGASSYNSPLHF
>TRBV18|-|TRBD2|TRBJ2-3
TGTGCCAGCTCACCACGGGAGGGGCCAGATACGCAGTATTTT
CASSPREGPDTQYF
>TRBV27|many|TRBD1|TRBJ1-3
TGTGCCAGCAGTTTAAGAGGACAGGGCGGAAACACCATATATTTT
CASSLRGQGGNTIYF
>TRBV15|-|TRBD2|TRBJ2-1
TGTGCCACCAGCGTACGACTAGCGGGCGATGAGCAGTTCTTC
CATSVRLAGDEQFF
>TRBV28|few|TRBD1|TRBJ2-2
TGTGCCAGCAGTTTAGCGGGACAGGGAACGGCCGGGGAGCTGTTTTTT
CASSLAGQGTAGELFF
>TRBV19|-|-|TRBJ2-3
TGTGCCAGTAGTATAGTTTTAGGGGCAGATACGCAGTATTTT
CASSIVLGADTQYF
>TRBV7-2|few|-|TRBJ1-4
TGTGCCAGCAGCTTAAGCCGTAATGAAAAACTGTTTTTT
CASSLSRNEKLFF
>TRBV7-2|-|-|TRBJ2-1
TGTGCCAGCAGCTTAGCGCTGAGGAGTGAGCAGTTCTTC
CASSLALRSEQFF
>TRBV5-6|once|TRBD2|TRBJ2-1
TGTGCCACCCAACTAGCGGGAAACAATGAGCAGTTCTTC
CATQLAGNNEQFF
>TRBV7-2|-|TRBD2|TRBJ2-1
TGTGCCAGCAGCCCATCGGGACTAGCGAACAATGAGCAGTTCTTC
CASSPSGLANNEQFF
>TRBV7-9|-|-|TRBJ2-6
TGTGCCAGCAGCTTAGTAAGGAGCTCTGGGGCCAACGTCCTGACTTTC
CASSLVRSSGANVLTF